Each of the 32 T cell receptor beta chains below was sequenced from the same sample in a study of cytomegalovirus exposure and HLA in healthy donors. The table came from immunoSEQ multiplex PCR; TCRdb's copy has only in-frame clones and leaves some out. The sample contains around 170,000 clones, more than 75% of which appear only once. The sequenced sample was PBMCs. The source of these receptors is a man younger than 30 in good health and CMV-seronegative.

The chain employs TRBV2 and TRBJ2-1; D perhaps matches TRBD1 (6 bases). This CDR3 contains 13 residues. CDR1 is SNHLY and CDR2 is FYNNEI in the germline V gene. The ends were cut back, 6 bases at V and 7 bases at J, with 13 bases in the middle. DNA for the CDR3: TGTGCCAGCAGCACGGCAGGGGCTAATGAGCAGTTCTTC. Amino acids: CASSTAGANEQFF.

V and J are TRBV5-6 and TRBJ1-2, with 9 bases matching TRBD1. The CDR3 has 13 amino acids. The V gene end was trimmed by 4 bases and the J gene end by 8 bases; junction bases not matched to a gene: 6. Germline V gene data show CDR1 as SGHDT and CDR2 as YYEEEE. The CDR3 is CASSPGDREGYTF. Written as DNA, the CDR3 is TGTGCCAGCAGCCCCGGGGACAGGGAAGGCTACACCTTC.

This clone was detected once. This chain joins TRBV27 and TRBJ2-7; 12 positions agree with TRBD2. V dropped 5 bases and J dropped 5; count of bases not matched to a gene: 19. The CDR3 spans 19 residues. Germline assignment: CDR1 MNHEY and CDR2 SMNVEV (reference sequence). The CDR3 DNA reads TGTGCCAGCAGTCCTTACCCTTCTTCTAGCGGGAGGGCCAACCACGAGCAGTACTTC. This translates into CASSPYPSSSGRANHEQYF.

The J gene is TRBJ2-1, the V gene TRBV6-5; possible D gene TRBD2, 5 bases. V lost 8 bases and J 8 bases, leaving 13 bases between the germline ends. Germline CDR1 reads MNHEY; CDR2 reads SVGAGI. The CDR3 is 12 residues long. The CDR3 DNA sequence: TGTGCCAGCTCCTCCCTGCGGGATGAGCAGTTCTTC. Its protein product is CASSSLRDEQFF.

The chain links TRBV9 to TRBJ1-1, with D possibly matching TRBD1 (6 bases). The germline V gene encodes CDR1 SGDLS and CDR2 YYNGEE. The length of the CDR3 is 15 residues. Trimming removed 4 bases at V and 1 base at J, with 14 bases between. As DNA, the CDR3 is TGTGCCAGCAGCATCGACAGGACGTGGAACACTGAAGCTTTCTTT. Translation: CASSIDRTWNTEAFF.

The CDR3 region is CASSSPGTGIGNTIYF. Written as DNA, the CDR3 is TGTGCCAGTAGTAGTCCCGGGACAGGGATTGGAAACACCATATATTTT. The gene calls are TRBV19 and TRBJ1-3; TRBD1 matches 9 bases. From germline, CDR1 is LNHDA and CDR2 SQIVND (reference sequence). V trimming: 4 bases; J trimming: 3 bases; junction bases outside the gene matches: 7. The CDR3 runs 16 residues.

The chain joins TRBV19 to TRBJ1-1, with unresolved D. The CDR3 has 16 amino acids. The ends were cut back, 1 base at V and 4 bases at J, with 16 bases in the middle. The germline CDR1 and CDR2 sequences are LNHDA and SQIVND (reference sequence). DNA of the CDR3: TGTGCCAGTAGTATAGTGGGAGAGGCCCCGAGCACTGAAGCTTTCTTT. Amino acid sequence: CASSIVGEAPSTEAFF.

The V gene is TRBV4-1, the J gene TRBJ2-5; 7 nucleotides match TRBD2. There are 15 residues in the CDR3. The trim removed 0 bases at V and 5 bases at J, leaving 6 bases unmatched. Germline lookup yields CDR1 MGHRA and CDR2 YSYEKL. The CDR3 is CASSQDRAGEETQYF. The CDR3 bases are TGCGCCAGCAGCCAAGATAGGGCGGGGGAGGAGACCCAGTACTTC.

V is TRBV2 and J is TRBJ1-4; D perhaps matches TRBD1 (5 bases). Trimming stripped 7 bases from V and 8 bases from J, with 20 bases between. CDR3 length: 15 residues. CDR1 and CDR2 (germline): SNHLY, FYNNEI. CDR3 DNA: TGTGCCAGCAACCTTTTGCAGGGAATACAGGAAAAACTGTTTTTT. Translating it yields CASNLLQGIQEKLFF.

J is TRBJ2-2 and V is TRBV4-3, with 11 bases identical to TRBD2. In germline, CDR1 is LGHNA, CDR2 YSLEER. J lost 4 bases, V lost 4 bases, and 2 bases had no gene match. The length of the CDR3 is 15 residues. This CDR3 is CASSPGTSGTGELFF. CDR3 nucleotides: TGCGCCAGCAGCCCCGGGACTAGCGGCACCGGGGAGCTGTTTTTT.

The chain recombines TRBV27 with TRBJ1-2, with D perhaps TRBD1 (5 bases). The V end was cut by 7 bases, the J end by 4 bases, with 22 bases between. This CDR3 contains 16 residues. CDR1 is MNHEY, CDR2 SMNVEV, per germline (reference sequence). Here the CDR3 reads CASNPTSRVLGYGYTF. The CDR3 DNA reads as TGTGCCAGCAATCCCACAAGCAGGGTATTGGGCTATGGCTACACCTTC.

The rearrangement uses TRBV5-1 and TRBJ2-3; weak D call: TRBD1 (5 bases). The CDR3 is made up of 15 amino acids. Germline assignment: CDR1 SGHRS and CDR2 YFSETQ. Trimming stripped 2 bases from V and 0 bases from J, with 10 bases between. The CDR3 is CASSFDSPSTDTQYF. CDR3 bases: TGCGCCAGCAGCTTTGACAGCCCTAGCACAGATACGCAGTATTTT. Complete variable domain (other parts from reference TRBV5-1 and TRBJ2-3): KAGVTQTPRYLIKTRGQQVTLSCSPISGHRSVSWYQQTPGQGLQFLFEYFSETQRNKGNFPGRFSGRQFSNSRSEMNVSTLELGDSALYLCASSFDSPSTDTQYFGPGTRLTVL.

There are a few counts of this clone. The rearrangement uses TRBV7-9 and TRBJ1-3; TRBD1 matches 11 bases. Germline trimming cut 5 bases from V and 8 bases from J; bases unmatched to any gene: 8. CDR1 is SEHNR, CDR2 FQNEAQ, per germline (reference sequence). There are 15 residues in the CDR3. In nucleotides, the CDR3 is TGTGCCAGCAGCAAGGGACAGGGGGAAGTTGACACCATATATTTT. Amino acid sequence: CASSKGQGEVDTIYF.

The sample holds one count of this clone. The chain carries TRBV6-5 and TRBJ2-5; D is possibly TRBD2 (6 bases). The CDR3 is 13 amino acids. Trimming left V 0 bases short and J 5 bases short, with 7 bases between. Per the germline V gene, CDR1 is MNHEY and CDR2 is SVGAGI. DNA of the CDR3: TGTGCCAGCAGTTACTCCGCGGGGGAGACCCAGTACTTC. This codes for CASSYSAGETQYF.

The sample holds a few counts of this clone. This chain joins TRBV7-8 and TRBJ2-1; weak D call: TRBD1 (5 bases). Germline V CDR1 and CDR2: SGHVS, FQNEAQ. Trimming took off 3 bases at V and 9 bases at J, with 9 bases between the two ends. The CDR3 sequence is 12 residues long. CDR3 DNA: TGTGCCAGCAGCTTCCCCCAGGGTGAGCAGTTCTTC. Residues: CASSFPQGEQFF.

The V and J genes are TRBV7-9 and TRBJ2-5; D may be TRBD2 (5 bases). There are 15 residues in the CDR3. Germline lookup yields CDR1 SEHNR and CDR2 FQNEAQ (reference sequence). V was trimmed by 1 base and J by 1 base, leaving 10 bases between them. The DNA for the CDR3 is TGTGCCAGCAGCTTAGAGTCAGGAGGCCAAGAGACCCAGTACTTC. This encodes CASSLESGGQETQYF.

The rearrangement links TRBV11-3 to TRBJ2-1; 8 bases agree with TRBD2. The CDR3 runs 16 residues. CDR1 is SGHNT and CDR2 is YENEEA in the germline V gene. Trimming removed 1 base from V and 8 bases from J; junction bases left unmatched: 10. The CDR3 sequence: CASSLASGRVVHEQFF. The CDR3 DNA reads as TGTGCCAGCAGCTTAGCTAGCGGGCGGGTTGTACATGAGCAGTTCTTC.

Written as DNA, the CDR3 is TGTGCCAGCTCACCCCCTAGCACAGATACGCAGTATTTT. Residues: CASSPPSTDTQYF. This sequence joins TRBV18 and TRBJ2-3; D is uncertain. The V gene lost 3 bases and the J gene lost 0 bases, with 4 bases spanning the gap. The germline V gene encodes CDR1 KGHSH and CDR2 LQKENI. The CDR3 consists of 13 residues.

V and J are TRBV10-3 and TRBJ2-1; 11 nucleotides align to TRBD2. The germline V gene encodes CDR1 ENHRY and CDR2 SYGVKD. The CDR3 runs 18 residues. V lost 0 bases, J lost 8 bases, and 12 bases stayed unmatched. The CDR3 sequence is CAISESMASGRRGDEQFF. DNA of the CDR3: TGTGCCATCAGTGAGTCGATGGCTAGCGGGAGGCGGGGGGATGAGCAGTTCTTC.

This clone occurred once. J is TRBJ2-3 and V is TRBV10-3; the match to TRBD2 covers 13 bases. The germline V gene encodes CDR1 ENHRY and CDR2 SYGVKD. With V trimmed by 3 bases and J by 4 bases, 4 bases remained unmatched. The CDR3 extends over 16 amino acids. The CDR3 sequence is CAISDGTSGTSDTQYF. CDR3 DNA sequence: TGTGCCATCAGTGATGGGACTAGCGGGACGTCAGATACGCAGTATTTT.

CDR3 residues: CASQAPGGGNTIYF. The CDR3 DNA follows: TGTGCCAGTCAAGCCCCGGGAGGAGGAAACACCATATATTTT. The gene calls are TRBV7-6 and TRBJ1-3; D unresolved. The V end lost 9 bases, the J end lost 4 bases, and 16 bases lay between the germline ends. CDR1 is SGHVS, CDR2 FNYEAQ, per germline. The CDR3 length is 14 residues.

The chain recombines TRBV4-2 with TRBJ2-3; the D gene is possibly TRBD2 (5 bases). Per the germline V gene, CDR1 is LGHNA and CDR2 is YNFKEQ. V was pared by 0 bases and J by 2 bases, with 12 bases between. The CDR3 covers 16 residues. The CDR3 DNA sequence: TGTGCCAGCAGCCAAGATTGGGCCCTAGCCACAGATACGCAGTATTTT. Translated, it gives CASSQDWALATDTQYF.

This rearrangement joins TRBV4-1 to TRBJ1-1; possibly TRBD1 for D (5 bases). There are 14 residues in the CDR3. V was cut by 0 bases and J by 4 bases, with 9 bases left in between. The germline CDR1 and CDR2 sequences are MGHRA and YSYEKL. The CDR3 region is CASSQDVGGTEAFF. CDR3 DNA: TGCGCCAGCAGCCAAGATGTGGGGGGCACTGAAGCTTTCTTT.

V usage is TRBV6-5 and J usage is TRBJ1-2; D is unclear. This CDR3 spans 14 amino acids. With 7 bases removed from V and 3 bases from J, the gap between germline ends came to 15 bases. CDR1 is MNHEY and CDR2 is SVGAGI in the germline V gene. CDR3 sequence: CASKFEVSDYGYTF. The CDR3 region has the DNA TGTGCCAGCAAATTTGAGGTTTCGGACTATGGCTACACCTTC.

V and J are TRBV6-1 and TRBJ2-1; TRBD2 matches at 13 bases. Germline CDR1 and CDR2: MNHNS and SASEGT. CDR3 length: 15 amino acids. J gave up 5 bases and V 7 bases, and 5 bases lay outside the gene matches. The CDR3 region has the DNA TGTGCCAGCATCAAAGGGACTAGCGGGGACAATGAGCAGTTCTTC. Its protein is CASIKGTSGDNEQFF.

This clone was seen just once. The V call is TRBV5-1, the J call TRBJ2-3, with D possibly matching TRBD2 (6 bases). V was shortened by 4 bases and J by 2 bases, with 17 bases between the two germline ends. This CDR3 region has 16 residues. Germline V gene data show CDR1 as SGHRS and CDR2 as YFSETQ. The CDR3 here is CASSPGASDITDTQYF. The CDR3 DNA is TGCGCCAGCAGCCCTGGTGCTAGCGACATCACAGATACGCAGTATTTT.

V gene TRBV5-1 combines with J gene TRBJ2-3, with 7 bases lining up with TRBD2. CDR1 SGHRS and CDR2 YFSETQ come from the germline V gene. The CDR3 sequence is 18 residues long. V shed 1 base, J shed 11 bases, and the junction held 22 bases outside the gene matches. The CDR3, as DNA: TGCGCCAGCAGCTTGTCCGTCTCGGCTTGGGGGAGGACTAGTTTGCAGTATTTT. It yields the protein CASSLSVSAWGRTSLQYF.

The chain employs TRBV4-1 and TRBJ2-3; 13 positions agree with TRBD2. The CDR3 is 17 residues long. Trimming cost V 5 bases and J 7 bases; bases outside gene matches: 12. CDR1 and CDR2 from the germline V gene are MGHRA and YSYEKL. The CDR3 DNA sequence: TGCGCCAGCAGCACGAGGGCACTAGCGGGGGGGCGAAATACGCAGTATTTT. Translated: CASSTRALAGGRNTQYF.

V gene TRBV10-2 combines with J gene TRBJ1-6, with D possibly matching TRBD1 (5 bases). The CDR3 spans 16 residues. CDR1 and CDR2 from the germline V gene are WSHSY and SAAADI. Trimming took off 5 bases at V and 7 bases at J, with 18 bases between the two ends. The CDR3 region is CASSSQAPGGNSPLHF. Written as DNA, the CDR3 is TGCGCCAGCAGTTCGCAGGCACCCGGGGGGAATTCACCCCTCCACTTT.

For the CDR3, the DNA is TGTGCCAGCAGTTACTCGGGGACTCCGAACTATGGCTACACCTTC. The encoded protein is CASSYSGTPNYGYTF. This chain uses TRBV6-6 with TRBJ1-2; possibly TRBD1 for D (5 bases). Germline CDR1 is MNHNY and CDR2 is SVGAGI (reference sequence). Trimming pared 0 bases from V and 2 bases from J, leaving 10 bases between. There are 15 residues in the CDR3.

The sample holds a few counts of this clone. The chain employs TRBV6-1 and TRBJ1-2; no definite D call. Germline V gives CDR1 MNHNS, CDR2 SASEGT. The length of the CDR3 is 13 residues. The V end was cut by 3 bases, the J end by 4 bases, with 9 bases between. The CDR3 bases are TGTGCCAGCAGTGAGCAGGCGGGCTATGGCTACACCTTC. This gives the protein CASSEQAGYGYTF.

CDR3 residues: CASSLTGQGDTEAFF. As DNA, the CDR3 is TGCGCCAGCAGCTTAACCGGCCAGGGGGACACTGAAGCTTTCTTT. This chain joins TRBV5-1 and TRBJ1-1; 7 bases match TRBD1. The CDR3 length is 15 residues. The V and J ends lost 2 bases and 3 bases, in that order; junction bases with no gene match: 7. CDR1 SGHRS and CDR2 YFSETQ come from the germline V gene.